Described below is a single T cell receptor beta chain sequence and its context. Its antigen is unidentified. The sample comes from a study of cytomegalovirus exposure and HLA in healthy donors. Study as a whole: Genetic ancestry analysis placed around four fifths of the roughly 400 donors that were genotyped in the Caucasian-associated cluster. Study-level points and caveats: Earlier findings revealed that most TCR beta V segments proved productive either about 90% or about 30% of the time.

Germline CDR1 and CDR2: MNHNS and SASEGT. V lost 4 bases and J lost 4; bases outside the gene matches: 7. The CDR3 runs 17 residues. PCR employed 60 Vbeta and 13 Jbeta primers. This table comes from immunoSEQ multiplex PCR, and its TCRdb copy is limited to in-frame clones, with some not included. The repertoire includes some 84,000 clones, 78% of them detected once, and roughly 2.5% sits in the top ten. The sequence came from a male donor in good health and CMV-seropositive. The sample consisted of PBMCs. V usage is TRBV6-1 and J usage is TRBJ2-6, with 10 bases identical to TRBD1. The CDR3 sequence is CASSARQGAGGANVLTF. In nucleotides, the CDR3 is TGTGCCAGCAGTGCCCGACAGGGGGCAGGAGGGGCCAACGTCCTGACTTTC.